This T cell receptor (beta chain) was profiled in a study of blood T cell repertoires in COVID-19 (dated by TCRdb to the early 2020s). For the study in its entirety: Samples from collaborators originated in the United States, Italy and Spain and spanned both the acute and convalescent phases of COVID-19. The prospective study material was composed of cDNA or gDNA derived from T cells, B-cell-depleted T cells, or PBMCs. Deeply sampled blood TCRbeta repertoires from subjects exposed to, actively infected with, or recovered from COVID-19 were included in the dataset. The repertoires were released in a freely available public database meant as a resource for research on the immune response to SARS-CoV-2. Samples came from the ongoing ImmuneRACE study (first 160 participants) plus 1,254 subjects from 6 global collaborators. The sample metadata nearly always contained a de-identified subject ID, COVID-19 status, age in years and sex. Where available, HLA class I and class II types were obtained from metadata supplied by the sample provider rather than from assay-based typing.

TCRbeta CDR3 regions were amplified from genomic DNA using the immunoSEQ Assay, a bias-controlled multiplex PCR. The study's processing was this. Within the assay, amplification of reference gene primers was used to estimate how many nucleated cells each sample contained. To quantify the absolute abundance of each unique TCRbeta CDR3 rearrangement, sequence reads were collapsed and filtered. For each sample, productive Simpson clonality was calculated by taking the square root of Simpson's diversity index across productive rearrangements. The immuneACCESS repertoire file appears here via TCRdb, limited to in-frame rearrangements. These files lack a portion of the clones; in checked studies, under half of the deficit traces to unresolved V genes, and the cause of the others is not known. V and J calls and clone size are as listed in that table; D and trimming were resolved from the DNA. The sample table holds 52,000 or so clones, of which more than 85% were seen once. Of the sample, roughly 3.9% falls within the top ten clones.

The CDR3 holds 14 amino acids from the cysteine to the phenylalanine. CDR3 DNA is the only sequence kept; it has 42 bases, read in frame from the first base. V loses 0 bases of germline sequence and J loses 6 bases, and the interval between the two ends is 10 bases. CDR1 and CDR2 (SGDLS, YYNGEE) derive from the germline V gene. Whole blood was collected in K2EDTA tubes by collaborating institutions according to the institutions' own protocols. Collaborator samples were shipped for TCRbeta analysis as frozen whole blood, isolated PBMCs, or DNA extracted from either sample type. The investigation overall reported the following: The quantity of clinical and demographic metadata differed by source and by participant and was supplied without curation.

Turning to this clone: No antigen is known for it. The input lacks base qualities; no much larger clone sits a single base away.

The sequenced material came from peripheral blood. This chain joins TRBV9 to TRBJ2-1; 5 matching bases give a weak D call of TRBD1. This receptor was taken from a middle-aged man with acute or convalescent COVID-19. The nucleotides are TGTGCCAGCAGCGTAGGGCAGGGTATCAATGAGCAGTTCTTC. Its protein is CASSVGQGINEQFF.